The sequence of this TCR beta chain was determined in a study of T-cell reconstitution after alpha-beta-depleted transplantation in children. Study-level results: From surviving recipient T cells and thymic progenitors came the high day-60 TCRbeta diversity observed in some patients. Reports say that about two months after transplant, the alpha-beta T cells came out of several hundred graft clones that had expanded. T-cell counts and diversity at one year post-transplant came mainly from newly produced T cells.

Unique molecular identifiers were incorporated into the prepared TCRbeta library. TCRdb re-called the PCR reads with MiXCR, one entry per CDR3 protein. The sample has fewer than 550,000 distinct CDR3 sequences; around 10% are singletons. About this clonotype: The target antigen is unknown.

The sample here was PBMCs, mostly from graft donor cells, taken 180 days after TCRalphabeta/CD19-depleted stem cell transplant. This receptor was identified in a female patient aged 2-10 years who had a stem cell transplant for aplastic anemia, so the T cells may come from the graft donor.

The chain's CDR3 is CSAAKPGAKNIQYF. For the CDR3, the DNA is TGCAGTGCTGCGAAGCCGGGAGCCAAAAACATTCAGTACTTC. The rearrangement uses TRBV20-1 and TRBJ2-4; no definite D call. Germline lookup yields CDR1 DFQATT and CDR2 SNEGSKA (reference sequence). Trimming removed 5 bases from V and 0 bases from J, with 11 bases in between. The CDR3 contains 14 residues.